The next 22 T cell receptor beta chains were all read from a single sample in a study of Graves' ophthalmopathy and Graves' hyperthyroidism (dated by TCRdb to 2017 to 2018). Sequencing relied on an Illumina HiSeq 2000. For repertoire sequencing, the TCR beta CDR3 regions were amplified from RNA transcripts. The first round of RT-PCR was done with HTBI primers and the Qiagen OneStep RT-PCR kit, and was followed by a second round of multiplex PCR, then size selection and purification. TCRdb reworked the public reads: Q25 trimming with fastp, MiXCR clone assembly, productive beta chains retained. One record per CDR3 amino acid sequence lists the most common genes and DNA. This sample comprises about 740,000 distinct CDR3 sequences, 35% to 50% of them detected only once. The biggest ten clones account for 44% of the sample. Sequenced sample: peripheral blood. The receptors stem from an adult man with Graves' ophthalmopathy.

The rearrangement uses TRBV7-2 and TRBJ1-3; D gene ambiguous. CDR1 is SGHTA and CDR2 is FQGNSA in the germline V gene. CDR3 length: 12 amino acids. The V gene lost 11 bases and the J gene lost 5 bases, with 13 bases spanning the gap. Here the CDR3 reads CAWSVRRNTIYF. In DNA, the CDR3 is TGTGCCTGGAGTGTACGGAGAAACACCATATATTTT.

Many counts were recorded for this clonotype. V usage is TRBV29-1 and J usage is TRBJ1-2; 7 nucleotides match TRBD1. This CDR3 spans 13 amino acids. Trimming cost V 6 bases and J 0 bases; bases outside gene matches: 4. In germline, CDR1 is SQVTM, CDR2 ANQGSEA. CDR3: CSVRDSSNYGYTF. CDR3 nucleotides: TGCAGCGTCAGGGACAGTTCTAACTATGGCTACACCTTC.

The chain recombines TRBV7-9 with TRBJ2-5, with a possible D match to TRBD1 (6 bases). V was shortened by 6 bases and J by 5 bases, with 19 bases between the two germline ends. The CDR3 has 15 amino acids. The V gene's germline CDR1 is SEHNR and CDR2 FQNEAQ (reference sequence). The CDR3 bases are TGTGCCAGCAGGTTTTCACAGGGCCCGGGGGAGACCCAGTACTTC. Translation gives CASRFSQGPGETQYF.

The genes are TRBV20-1 and TRBJ1-1, with D uncertain. Looked up from germline, CDR1 is DFQATT and CDR2 is SNEGSKA (reference sequence). Trimming took off 4 bases at V and 4 bases at J, with 13 bases between the two ends. The CDR3 has 13 residues. The CDR3 nucleotides read TGCAGTGCTACCGAGGTGGCAGGCACTGAAGCTTTCTTT. This translates into CSATEVAGTEAFF.

This clonotype was observed many times. The rearrangement uses TRBV12-3 or TRBV12-4 and TRBJ1-2; D is unclear. This CDR3 is built from 12 residues. With 1 base removed from V and 8 bases from J, the gap between germline ends came to 8 bases. In nucleotides, the CDR3 is TGTGCCAGCAGTTTAGGTCACCAGGGCTACACCTTC. Translating gives CASSLGHQGYTF.

The V gene is TRBV24-1, the J gene TRBJ1-5; D is uncertain. This CDR3 comprises 12 residues. V lost 11 bases, J lost 7 bases, and 14 bases lay in between. CDR1 KGHDR and CDR2 SFDVKD come from the germline V gene. This CDR3 is CASTRTGQPQHF. In DNA form, the CDR3 reads TGTGCCAGTACCAGGACGGGCCAGCCCCAGCATTTT.

This clonotype was counted at least ten times. This chain joins TRBV10-3 and TRBJ2-7; tentative D call: TRBD2 (6 bases). The CDR3 runs 15 residues. CDR1 is ENHRY, CDR2 SYGVKD, per germline. Between the trimmed V and J ends, which lost 0 bases and 2 bases, there was a span of 11 bases. In DNA form, the CDR3 reads TGTGCCATCAGTGAGTCCGGCGGGACCACCTACGAGCAGTACTTC. Translation: CAISESGGTTYEQYF.

This clonotype was found a few times. CDR3 nucleotide sequence: TGCAGTGCTAGAGAGGCGGGACAGGGGAGGAACACTGAAGCTTTCTTT. As protein: CSAREAGQGRNTEAFF. The V call is TRBV20-1, the J call TRBJ1-1; the match to TRBD1 covers 10 bases. Germline V gene lookup returns CDR1 DFQATT and CDR2 SNEGSKA (reference sequence). The CDR3 has 16 residues. Trimming cost V 0 bases and J 1 base; bases outside gene matches: 5.

Comments on this clonotype: Since a much larger clone is just one base distant, this may be a read error. V is TRBV20-1 and J is TRBJ1-5; possibly TRBD1 for D (5 bases). The V end was cut by 3 bases, the J end by 6 bases, with 15 bases between. This CDR3 contains 14 residues. CDR1 is DFQATT, CDR2 SNEGSKA, per germline (reference sequence). CDR3 region: CSASRDGLVQPQHF. CDR3 bases: TGCAGTGCTAGTAGGGACGGATTGGTTCAGCCCCAGCATTTT.

The chain uses TRBV24-1 and TRBJ1-5; no clear D gene. V gave up 11 bases and J gave up 3 bases, with 13 bases separating them. Looked up from germline, CDR1 is KGHDR and CDR2 is SFDVKD. The CDR3 extends over 13 amino acids. As DNA, the CDR3 is TGTGCCAGCTCACTCTACCCCAATCAGCCCCAGCATTTT. It specifies CASSLYPNQPQHF.

This clonotype was seen ten or more times. This chain links TRBV5-4 with TRBJ2-5, with no clear D. This CDR3 region has 13 residues. Trimming left V 4 bases short and J 0 bases short, with 7 bases between. Germline-derived CDR1 and CDR2 are SGHNT and YYREEE (reference sequence). The CDR3, as DNA: TGTGCCAGCAGCGCCCTGGACCAAGAGACCCAGTACTTC. Its translation is CASSALDQETQYF.

There are a few counts of this clonotype. V usage is TRBV12-3 or TRBV12-4 and J usage is TRBJ2-7; 10 bases are shared with TRBD2. CDR3 size: 15 residues. The junction had 6 bases not matched to a gene; V was cut back by 1 base and J by 6 bases. CDR3 loop: CASSLGLAGVTEQYF. CDR3 DNA: TGTGCCAGCAGTTTAGGGCTAGCGGGAGTTACCGAGCAGTACTTC.

Many counts were recorded for this clonotype. The rearrangement uses TRBV29-1 and TRBJ1-3, with TRBD1 as a possible D gene (5 bases). V lost 0 bases to trimming and J lost 7 bases, with 22 bases between them. This CDR3 contains 17 residues. Germline V gene lookup returns CDR1 SQVTM and CDR2 ANQGSEA. CDR3 loop: CSVEDLSGPGKRNTIYF. The CDR3 coding sequence is TGCAGCGTTGAAGATCTATCTGGGCCAGGGAAGAGGAACACCATATATTTT.

The chain's CDR3 is CASSTRTGSVYEQYF. CDR3 DNA sequence: TGTGCCAGTAGTACCCGGACAGGGTCGGTCTACGAGCAGTACTTC. The J gene is TRBJ2-7, the V gene TRBV19; 8 bases align to TRBD1. CDR1 and CDR2 from the germline V gene are LNHDA and SQIVND (reference sequence). This CDR3 has 15 residues. V lost 4 bases, J lost 3 bases, and 8 bases stayed unmatched. The full variable domain, with the rest looked up from reference TRBV19 and TRBJ2-7, is DGGITQSPKYLFRKEGQNVTLSCEQNLNHDAMYWYRQDPGQGLRLIYYSQIVNDFQKGDIAEGYSVSREKKESFPLTVTSAQKNPTAFYLCASSTRTGSVYEQYFGPGTRLTVT.

This clonotype has a count of ten or more. J is TRBJ1-1 and V is TRBV19, with TRBD1 identical over 8 bases. Trimming cost V 2 bases and J 4 bases; bases outside gene matches: 0. The CDR3 has 13 amino acids. Germline V gene data show CDR1 as LNHDA and CDR2 as SQIVND (reference sequence). The CDR3 DNA sequence: TGTGCCAGTAGTATAACAGGGGGCACTGAAGCTTTCTTT. It translates to CASSITGGTEAFF.

At least ten counts were recorded for this clonotype. The CDR3 region is CATSAQDRVGGYTF. CDR3 coding DNA: TGTGCCACCAGTGCCCAAGACAGGGTCGGTGGCTACACCTTC. This chain uses TRBV24-1 with TRBJ1-2; 7 nucleotides match TRBD1. The germline V gene has CDR1 KGHDR and CDR2 SFDVKD. The ends lost 5 bases at V and 7 bases at J; junction bases unmatched: 9. This CDR3 has 14 amino acids.

This clonotype was seen more than once but under ten times. The chain uses TRBV12-3 or TRBV12-4 and TRBJ1-1, with 9 bases lining up with TRBD1. Unmatched junction bases numbered 8, after V lost 5 bases and J lost 4 bases. The CDR3 is 15 residues long. CDR3 DNA sequence: TGTGCCAGCAGTCACCCCGGGACAGGGACCACTGAAGCTTTCTTT. It yields the protein CASSHPGTGTTEAFF.

This clonotype was seen just once. Because the CDR3's place on the DNA is in doubt, the DNA is left out and the CDR3 is given as listed by TCRdb. This rearrangement joins TRBV7-9 to TRBJ1-4; no DNA check was done on the table's D call, TRBD1. The CDR3 has 14 residues if both end residues are counted. Germline V CDR1 and CDR2: SEHNR, FQNEAQ (reference sequence). The CDR3 reads CASSRDRVMKNCFF.

This chain uses TRBV15 with TRBJ1-4; D is ambiguous. The length of the CDR3 is 17 residues. Trimming took off 0 bases at V and 8 bases at J, with 19 bases between the two ends. Germline V lookup: CDR1 LNHNV, CDR2 YYDKDF (reference sequence). Here the CDR3 reads CATSRDRLDREREKLFF. In DNA form, the CDR3 reads TGTGCCACCAGCAGAGATCGCCTCGATAGGGAGAGGGAAAAACTGTTTTTT.

As for this clonotype: This may come from a read error, since a much larger clone is one base off. The chain combines TRBV24-1 with TRBJ1-5, with 8 bases lining up with TRBD1. Germline assignment: CDR1 KGHDR and CDR2 SFDVKD. The CDR3 totals 16 residues. Trimming at V came to 6 bases and at J to 3 bases, leaving 9 bases not matched to a gene. CDR3 sequence: CATSYSRDRLNQPQHF. As DNA, the CDR3 is TGTGCCACCAGTTACTCCCGGGACAGGCTCAATCAGCCCCAGCATTTT.

This clonotype was counted many times. The chain combines TRBV5-1 with TRBJ1-4; tentatively, D is TRBD1 (5 bases). The CDR3 covers 16 residues. Looked up from germline, CDR1 is SGHRS and CDR2 is YFSETQ. V dropped 1 base and J dropped 8 bases, with 18 bases sitting between them. The CDR3 loop reads CASSLQPGLRTEKLFF. The DNA of the CDR3 is TGCGCCAGCAGCTTGCAGCCAGGCCTTCGGACAGAAAAACTGTTTTTT.

The sample holds many counts of this clonotype. The rearrangement links TRBV20-1 to TRBJ1-6; D may be TRBD1 (5 bases). CDR1 and CDR2 (germline): DFQATT, SNEGSKA (reference sequence). The CDR3 covers 13 residues. With 1 base removed from V and 8 bases from J, the gap between germline ends came to 9 bases. CDR3 in DNA: TGCAGTGCTAGAGGCAGGGAGGATTCACCCCTCCACTTT. Amino acid sequence: CSARGREDSPLHF.